A single sample is the source of the 3 T cell receptor beta chains below, sequenced in a study of a mutant IDH1 vaccine in newly diagnosed glioma. Using immunoSEQ multiplex PCR, the repertoire was profiled, and TCRdb retains in-frame clones only, with some absent. Of tens of thousands of clones detected, about four fifths appear once; the ten largest clones hold 9.5% to 15%. Regarding time point: week 35, safety follow-up. All doses held 300 ug of mutant IDH1 20-mer peptide, with topical imiquimod. Their antigens remain unidentified. The material sequenced was PBMCs, taken from a glioma patient whose treatment included an IDH1 peptide vaccine. The receptor set was obtained from a man aged 18 to 35 with glioma.

The rearrangement links TRBV14 to TRBJ2-2; TRBD1 or TRBD2 may be the D gene (5 bases each). CDR3 length equals 13 residues. V dropped 3 bases and J dropped 4 bases, with 6 bases sitting between them. Germline CDR1 SGHDN, CDR2 FVKESK. The CDR3 coding sequence is TGTGCCAGCAGCCACGGGACCACCGGGGAGCTGTTTTTT. This translates into CASSHGTTGELFF.

This chain uses TRBV7-9 with TRBJ1-1; the D is unclear. V lost 4 bases and J 7 bases, leaving 10 bases between the germline ends. Looked up from germline, CDR1 is SEHNR and CDR2 is FQNEAQ (reference sequence). The CDR3 consists of 12 residues. This CDR3 is CASSSTGGEAFF. The CDR3 nucleotides read TGTGCCAGCAGCTCCACGGGAGGTGAAGCTTTCTTT.

V is TRBV10-2 and J is TRBJ2-7, with 7 bases lining up with TRBD1. There are 12 residues in the CDR3. With 0 bases clipped from V and 11 bases from J, the junction kept 4 bases outside the gene matches. CDR1 and CDR2 (germline): WSHSY, SAAADI. Here the CDR3 DNA reads TGCGCCAGCAGTGAGTCCCGGGACAGAGAGTACTTC. Translating it yields CASSESRDREYF.